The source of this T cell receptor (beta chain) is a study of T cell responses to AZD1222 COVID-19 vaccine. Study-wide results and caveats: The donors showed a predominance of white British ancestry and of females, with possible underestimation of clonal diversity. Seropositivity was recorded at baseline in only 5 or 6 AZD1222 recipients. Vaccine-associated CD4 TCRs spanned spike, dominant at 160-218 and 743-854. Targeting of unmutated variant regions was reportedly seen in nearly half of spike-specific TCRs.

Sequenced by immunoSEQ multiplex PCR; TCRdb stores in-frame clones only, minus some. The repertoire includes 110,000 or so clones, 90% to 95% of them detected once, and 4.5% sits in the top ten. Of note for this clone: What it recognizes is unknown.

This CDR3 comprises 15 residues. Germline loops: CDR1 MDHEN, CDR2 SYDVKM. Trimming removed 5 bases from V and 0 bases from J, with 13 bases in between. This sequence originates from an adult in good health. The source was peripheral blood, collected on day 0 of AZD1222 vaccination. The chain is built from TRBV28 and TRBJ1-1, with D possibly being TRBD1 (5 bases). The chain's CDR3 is CASSLGTDMNTEAFF. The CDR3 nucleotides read TGTGCCAGCAGTCTCGGGACCGATATGAACACTGAAGCTTTCTTT.